This T cell receptor (beta chain) was sequenced for a study of cytomegalovirus exposure and HLA in healthy donors. Overall study results and limits: Later analysis identified several of the most significant clusters that appeared linked to common viral pathogens. A later analysis linked a missense DCLRE1C variant to TCR beta V- and J-gene trimming.

In germline, CDR1 is SGDLS, CDR2 YYNGEE. CDR3 size: 16 residues. V lost 0 bases and J lost 0, with 10 bases in between. This PCR relied on a set of 60 Vbeta primers and 13 Jbeta primers. The table came from immunoSEQ multiplex PCR; TCRdb's copy has only in-frame clones and leaves some out. The table shows 130,000 to 150,000 clones, with roughly 76% occurring only once. Concerning this clone itself: Its target is unknown.

The chain combines TRBV9 with TRBJ1-3, with D maybe TRBD1 (5 bases). The sample taken for sequencing was PBMCs. This TCR derives from a woman aged 25 to 39 in good health and CMV-seronegative. CDR3: CASSVDTGYSGNTIYF. The CDR3 coding sequence is TGTGCCAGCAGCGTAGATACAGGTTACTCTGGAAACACCATATATTTT. The whole variable domain, remainder taken from reference TRBV9 and TRBJ1-3, is DSGVTQTPKHLITATGQRVTLRCSPRSGDLSVYWYQQSLDQGLQFLIQYYNGEERAKGNILERFSAQQFPDLHSELNLSSLELGDSALYFCASSVDTGYSGNTIYFGEGSWLTVV.